One T cell receptor beta chain is described in this entry. Its target is unknown. This entry comes from a study of blood T cells in healthy people across ages. Study-level findings and limits: Possibly confounding the expanded clonotype changes was the fact that donor CMV status was unknown.

Germline lookup yields CDR1 MNHEY and CDR2 SVGAGI. The CDR3 is 13 amino acids. V lost 6 bases, J lost 4 bases, and 12 bases lay in between. Sample-barcoded 5' priming and a J-beta primer mix drove a second PCR of about 6 to 11 cycles. From each sample, at least 2.5 million paired-end reads containing CDR3 were obtained. MiXCR was run by TCRdb on the 5' RACE reads, yielding one entry per CDR3 protein. The table includes around 1,100,000 distinct CDR3 sequences, roughly two fifths detected once. It was roughly 10 milliliters of peripheral blood that were drawn from each donor. Researchers isolated at least 6.5 million PBMCs per sample.

Sequencing input: blood. This chain connects TRBV6-5 to TRBJ1-2, with D possibly matching TRBD1 (6 bases). The origin of this receptor is a young man in good health. The CDR3 reads CASSPARGYGYTF. The CDR3 region has the DNA TGTGCCAGCAGCCCAGCCAGGGGCTATGGCTACACCTTC.